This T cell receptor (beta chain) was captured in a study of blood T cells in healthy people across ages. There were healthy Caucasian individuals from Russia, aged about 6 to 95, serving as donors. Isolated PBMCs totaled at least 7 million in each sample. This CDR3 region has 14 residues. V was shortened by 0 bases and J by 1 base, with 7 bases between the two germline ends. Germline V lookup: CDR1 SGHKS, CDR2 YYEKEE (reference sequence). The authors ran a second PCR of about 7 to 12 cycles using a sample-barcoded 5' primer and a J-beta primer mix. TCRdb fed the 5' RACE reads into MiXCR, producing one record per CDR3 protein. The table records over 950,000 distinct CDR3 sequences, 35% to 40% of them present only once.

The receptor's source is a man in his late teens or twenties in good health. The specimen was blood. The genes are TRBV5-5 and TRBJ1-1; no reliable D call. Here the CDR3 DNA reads TGTGCCAGCAGCTTGGATTTAACGAACACTGAAGCTTTCTTT. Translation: CASSLDLTNTEAFF.